The 9 T cell receptor beta chains below were found in one sample sequenced in a study of cytomegalovirus exposure and HLA in healthy donors. Primers: 60 Vbeta forward and 13 Jbeta reverse. This table comes from immunoSEQ multiplex PCR, and its TCRdb copy is limited to in-frame clones, with some not included. Among 85,000 to 130,000 clones listed, roughly a tenth were seen once. The sample consisted of PBMCs. The receptors shown here come from a man in his forties in good health and CMV-seropositive.

In this sample, this clone turned up a few times. This rearrangement joins TRBV2 to TRBJ2-3; D not resolved. The germline V gene encodes CDR1 SNHLY and CDR2 FYNNEI. The length of the CDR3 is 14 residues. The germline V and J ends were trimmed by 11 bases and 2 bases, with 17 bases remaining between them. The DNA for the CDR3 is TGTGCCTCCCAATCAGGAACAAACACAGATACGCAGTATTTT. Protein product: CASQSGTNTDTQYF. The full variable domain, in which reference TRBV2 and TRBJ2-3 provide the parts outside the CDR3, is EPEVTQTPSHQVTQMGQEVILRCVPISNHLYFYWYRQILGQKVEFLVSFYNNEISEKSEIFDDQFSVERPDGSNFTLKIRSTKLEDSAMYFCASQSGTNTDTQYFGPGTRLTVL.

This clone was picked up a small number of times. The chain joins TRBV6-5 to TRBJ2-7; TRBD1 matches 7 bases. The germline CDR1 and CDR2 sequences are MNHEY and SVGAGI. This CDR3 is 14 amino acids long. V lost 6 bases to trimming and J lost 3 bases; unmatched junction nucleotides: 8. The CDR3 DNA reads TGTGCCAGCAGCAAGACAGGGATGGACTACGAGCAGTACTTC. Its protein product is CASSKTGMDYEQYF.

This clone showed up just a few times. The J gene is TRBJ1-1, the V gene TRBV7-2; D is unclear. The germline CDR1 and CDR2 sequences are SGHTA and FQGNSA. The CDR3 totals 13 residues. Trimming stripped 4 bases from V and 4 bases from J, with 10 bases between. For the CDR3, the DNA is TGTGCCAGCAGCTCGGCCCGGGGCACTGAAGCTTTCTTT. Its protein is CASSSARGTEAFF.

This clone has more than one count but fewer than ten. This chain uses TRBV7-9 with TRBJ2-2; D unresolved. This CDR3 has 13 amino acids. Germline loops: CDR1 SEHNR, CDR2 FQNEAQ (reference sequence). Between the trimmed V and J ends, which lost 7 bases and 5 bases, there was a span of 11 bases. The CDR3 DNA sequence: TGTGCCAGCACCCTCCTACGAACCGGGGAGCTGTTTTTT. It yields the protein CASTLLRTGELFF.

This clone has a count of ten or more. V gene TRBV5-4 combines with J gene TRBJ1-2; D possibly corresponds to TRBD1 (5 bases). V lost 1 base to trimming and J lost 6 bases, with 13 bases between them. Germline CDR1 SGHNT, CDR2 YYREEE (reference sequence). The CDR3 runs to 14 residues. In DNA, the CDR3 is TGTGCCAGCAGCTTGTGGCAGGGAATGGATGGCTACACCTTC. Translating gives CASSLWQGMDGYTF.

About this clone itself: Other nucleotide sequences in the sample specify the same CDR3. The chain couples TRBV6-5 to TRBJ1-5, with a possible D match to TRBD1 (6 bases). The CDR3 has 14 residues. Trimming took off 0 bases at V and 4 bases at J, with 7 bases between the two ends. The germline V gene encodes CDR1 MNHEY and CDR2 SVGAGI. As DNA, the CDR3 is TGTGCCAGCAGTTACTCCCAGGGGAATCAGCCCCAGCATTTT. It specifies CASSYSQGNQPQHF.

The rearrangement joins TRBV7-8 to TRBJ2-7; D may be TRBD2 (6 bases). V lost 3 bases and J 1 base, leaving 10 bases between the germline ends. CDR3 length equals 14 residues. Germline loops: CDR1 SGHVS, CDR2 FQNEAQ. The CDR3 DNA sequence: TGTGCCAGCAGCTTCGTCGGGAGTTCCTACGAGCAGTACTTC. Residues: CASSFVGSSYEQYF. Filled out from reference TRBV7-8 and TRBJ2-7, the complete variable domain reads GAGVSQSPRYKVAKRGQDVALRCDPISGHVSLFWYQQALGQGPEFLTYFQNEAQLDKSGLPSDRFFAERPEGSVSTLKIQRTQQEDSAVYLCASSFVGSSYEQYFGPGTRLTVT.

The chain carries TRBV5-1 and TRBJ2-5; 8 bases align to TRBD2. Germline CDR1 is SGHRS and CDR2 is YFSETQ. Trimming at V came to 0 bases and at J to 2 bases, leaving 6 bases not matched to a gene. This CDR3 contains 16 residues. DNA of the CDR3: TGCGCCAGCAGCTTGGGTGGCGGGAGGAATCAAGAGACCCAGTACTTC. It is translated as CASSLGGGRNQETQYF.

This clone has only one observation. The chain has TRBV4-2 and TRBJ2-1; 9 bases map to TRBD2. This CDR3 is 17 amino acids long. Losses at the gene ends were 4 bases for V and 6 bases for J; bases not matched to a gene: 13. Germline V CDR1 and CDR2: LGHNA, YNFKEQ. CDR3 nucleotides: TGTGCCAGCAGCCCGGGGGGCGGTCTAGCGGGAACCAATGAGCAGTTCTTC. Translating it yields CASSPGGGLAGTNEQFF.